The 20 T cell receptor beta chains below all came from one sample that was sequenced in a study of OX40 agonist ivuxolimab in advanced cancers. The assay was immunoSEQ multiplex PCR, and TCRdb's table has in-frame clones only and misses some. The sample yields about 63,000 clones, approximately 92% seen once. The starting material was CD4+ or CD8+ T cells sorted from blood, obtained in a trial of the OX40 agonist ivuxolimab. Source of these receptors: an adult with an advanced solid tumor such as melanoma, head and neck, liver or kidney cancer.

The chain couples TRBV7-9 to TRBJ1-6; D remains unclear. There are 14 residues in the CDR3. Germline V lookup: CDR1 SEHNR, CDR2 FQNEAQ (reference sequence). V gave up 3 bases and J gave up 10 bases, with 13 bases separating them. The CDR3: CASSFFSGESPLHF. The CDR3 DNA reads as TGTGCCAGCAGCTTCTTTAGCGGGGAATCACCCCTCCACTTT.

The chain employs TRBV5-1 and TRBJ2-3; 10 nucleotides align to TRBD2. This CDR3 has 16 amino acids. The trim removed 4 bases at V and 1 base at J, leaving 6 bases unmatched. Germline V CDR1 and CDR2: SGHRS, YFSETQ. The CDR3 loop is CASSLGLADRTDTQYF. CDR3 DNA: TGCGCCAGCAGCCTAGGACTAGCGGACCGCACAGATACGCAGTATTTT.

The DNA for the CDR3 is TGTGCCAGCAGCCAAGGGGGGGCCCCAGAGACCCAGTACTTC. This codes for CASSQGGAPETQYF. The rearrangement uses TRBV14 and TRBJ2-5; D might be TRBD1 or TRBD2, each matching 6 bases. The CDR3 spans 14 residues. Trimming pared 1 base from V and 4 bases from J, leaving 10 bases between. Germline CDR1 SGHDN, CDR2 FVKESK. Drawing the rest from reference TRBV14 and TRBJ2-5, the complete variable domain is EAGVTQFPSHSVIEKGQTVTLRCDPISGHDNLYWYRRVMGKEIKFLLHFVKESKQDESGMPNNRFLAERTGGTYSTLKVQPAELEDSGVYFCASSQGGAPETQYFGPGTRLLVL.

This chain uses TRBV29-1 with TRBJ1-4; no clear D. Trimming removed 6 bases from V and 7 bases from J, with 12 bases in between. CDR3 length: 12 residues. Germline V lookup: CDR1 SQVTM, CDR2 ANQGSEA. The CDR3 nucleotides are TGCAGCGTGGCCGAGGCAGCTGAAAAACTGTTTTTT. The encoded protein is CSVAEAAEKLFF.

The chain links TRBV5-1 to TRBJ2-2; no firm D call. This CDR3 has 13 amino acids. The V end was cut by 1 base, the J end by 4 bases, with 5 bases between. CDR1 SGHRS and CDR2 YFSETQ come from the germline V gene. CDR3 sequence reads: CASSLMGTGELFF. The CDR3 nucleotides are TGCGCCAGCAGCTTGATGGGCACCGGGGAGCTGTTTTTT.

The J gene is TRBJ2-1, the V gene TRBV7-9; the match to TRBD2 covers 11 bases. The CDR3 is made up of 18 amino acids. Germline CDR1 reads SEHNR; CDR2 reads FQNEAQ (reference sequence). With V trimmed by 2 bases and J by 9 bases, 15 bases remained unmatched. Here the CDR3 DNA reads TGTGCCAGCAGCTTACCCCCACGACTAGCGGGGACTAGGGGTGAGCAGTTCTTC. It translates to CASSLPPRLAGTRGEQFF.

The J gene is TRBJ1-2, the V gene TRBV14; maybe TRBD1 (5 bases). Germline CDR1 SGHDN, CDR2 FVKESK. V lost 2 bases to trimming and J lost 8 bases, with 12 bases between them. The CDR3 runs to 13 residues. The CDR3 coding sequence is TGTGCCAGCAGCCAATCCGGGGGGTTAGGCTACACCTTC. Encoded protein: CASSQSGGLGYTF.

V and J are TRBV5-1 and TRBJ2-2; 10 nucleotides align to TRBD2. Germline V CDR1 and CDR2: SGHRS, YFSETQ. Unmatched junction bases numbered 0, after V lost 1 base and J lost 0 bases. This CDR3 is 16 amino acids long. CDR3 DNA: TGCGCCAGCAGCTTGACTAGCGGGGCGAACACCGGGGAGCTGTTTTTT. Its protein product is CASSLTSGANTGELFF.

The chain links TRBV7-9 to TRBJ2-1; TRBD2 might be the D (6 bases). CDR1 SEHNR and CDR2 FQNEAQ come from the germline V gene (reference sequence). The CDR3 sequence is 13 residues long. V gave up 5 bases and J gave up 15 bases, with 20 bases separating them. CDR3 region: CASSTGRSFKAFF. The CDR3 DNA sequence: TGTGCCAGCAGCACGGGGAGGAGCTTCAAGGCGTTCTTC.

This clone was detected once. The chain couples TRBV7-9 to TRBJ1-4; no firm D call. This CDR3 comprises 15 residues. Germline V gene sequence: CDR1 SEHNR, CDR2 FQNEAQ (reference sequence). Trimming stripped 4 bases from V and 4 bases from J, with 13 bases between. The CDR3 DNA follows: TGTGCCAGCAGCTCGCGGGGTAATCGTAATGAAAAACTGTTTTTT. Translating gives CASSSRGNRNEKLFF.

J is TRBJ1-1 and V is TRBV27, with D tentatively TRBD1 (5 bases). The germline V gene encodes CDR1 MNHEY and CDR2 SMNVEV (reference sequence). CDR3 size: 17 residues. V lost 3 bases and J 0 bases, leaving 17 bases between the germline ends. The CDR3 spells CASSFSLTDRMNTEAFF. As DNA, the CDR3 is TGTGCCAGCAGTTTCTCCCTTACAGACAGAATGAACACTGAAGCTTTCTTT.

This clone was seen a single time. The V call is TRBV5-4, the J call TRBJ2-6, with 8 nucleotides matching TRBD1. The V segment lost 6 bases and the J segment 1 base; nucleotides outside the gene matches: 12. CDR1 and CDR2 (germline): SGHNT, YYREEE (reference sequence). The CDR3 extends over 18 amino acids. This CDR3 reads CASTSGKDRESGANVLTF. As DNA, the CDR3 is TGTGCCAGCACTTCTGGGAAGGACAGGGAATCTGGGGCCAACGTCCTGACTTTC. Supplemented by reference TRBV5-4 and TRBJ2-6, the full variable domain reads ETGVTQSPTHLIKTRGQQVTLRCSSQSGHNTVSWYQQALGQGPQFIFQYYREEENGRGNFPPRFSGLQFPNYSSELNVNALELDDSALYLCASTSGKDRESGANVLTFGAGSRLTVL.

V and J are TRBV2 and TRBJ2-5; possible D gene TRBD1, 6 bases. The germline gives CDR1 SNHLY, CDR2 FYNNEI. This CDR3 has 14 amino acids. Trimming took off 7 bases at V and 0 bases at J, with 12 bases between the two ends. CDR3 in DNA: TGTGCCAGCAAGGAAGGACAGAACCAAGAGACCCAGTACTTC. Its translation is CASKEGQNQETQYF.

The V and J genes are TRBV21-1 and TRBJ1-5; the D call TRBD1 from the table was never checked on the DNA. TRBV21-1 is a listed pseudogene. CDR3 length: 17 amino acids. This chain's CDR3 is CASSIGKGDRAHQPQHF. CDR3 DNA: TGTGCCAGCAGCATCGGAAAGGGCGACAGGGCCCATCAGCCCCAGCATTTT.

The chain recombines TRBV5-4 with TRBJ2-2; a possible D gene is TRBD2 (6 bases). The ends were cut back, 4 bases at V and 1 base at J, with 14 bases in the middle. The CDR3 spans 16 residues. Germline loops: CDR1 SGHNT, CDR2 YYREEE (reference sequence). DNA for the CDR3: TGTGCCAGCAGCCCACCCCTAGCGCGGAACACCGGGGAGCTGTTTTTT. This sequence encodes CASSPPLARNTGELFF.

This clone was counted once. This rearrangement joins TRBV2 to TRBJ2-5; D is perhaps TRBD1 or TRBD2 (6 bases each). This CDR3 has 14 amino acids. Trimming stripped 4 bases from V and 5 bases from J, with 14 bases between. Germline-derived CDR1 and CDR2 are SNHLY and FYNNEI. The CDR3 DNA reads TGTGCCAGCAGTGGTTGGGGGGCAGGGGAGACCCAGTACTTC. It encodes CASSGWGAGETQYF.

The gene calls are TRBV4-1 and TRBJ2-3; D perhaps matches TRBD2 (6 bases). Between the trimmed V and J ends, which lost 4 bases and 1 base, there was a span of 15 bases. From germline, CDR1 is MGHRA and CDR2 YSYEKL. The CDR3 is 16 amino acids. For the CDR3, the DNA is TGCGCCAGCAGCCGCCAATCCACGGGGGGCACAGATACGCAGTATTTT. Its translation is CASSRQSTGGTDTQYF.

CDR3 in DNA: TGTGCCAGCAGCTTCGGACGGAGAAACACTGAAGCTTTCTTT. This sequence encodes CASSFGRRNTEAFF. This chain joins TRBV7-8 and TRBJ1-1; D not resolved. The CDR3 has 14 amino acids. Looked up from germline, CDR1 is SGHVS and CDR2 is FQNEAQ. V lost 3 bases and J 2 bases, leaving 10 bases between the germline ends. The whole variable domain, remainder taken from reference TRBV7-8 and TRBJ1-1, is GAGVSQSPRYKVAKRGQDVALRCDPISGHVSLFWYQQALGQGPEFLTYFQNEAQLDKSGLPSDRFFAERPEGSVSTLKIQRTQQEDSAVYLCASSFGRRNTEAFFGQGTRLTVV.

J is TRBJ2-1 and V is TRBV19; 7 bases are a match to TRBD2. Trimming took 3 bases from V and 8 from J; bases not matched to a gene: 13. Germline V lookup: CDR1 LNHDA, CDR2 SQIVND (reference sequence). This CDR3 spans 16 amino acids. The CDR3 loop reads CASSMGGRAEGHEQFF. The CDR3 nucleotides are TGTGCCAGTAGTATGGGTGGGAGGGCCGAGGGGCATGAGCAGTTCTTC.

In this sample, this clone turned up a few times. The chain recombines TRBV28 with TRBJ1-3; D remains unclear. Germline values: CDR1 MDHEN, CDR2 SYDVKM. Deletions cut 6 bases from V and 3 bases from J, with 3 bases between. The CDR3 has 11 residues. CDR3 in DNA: TGTGCCAGCAGCCTTGGAAACACCATATATTTT. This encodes CASSLGNTIYF.